These 4 T cell receptor beta chains were sequenced from one sample in a study of T cell responses to AZD1222 COVID-19 vaccine. Method: immunoSEQ multiplex PCR; TCRdb's copy keeps in-frame clones and lacks some. The table records about 62,000 clones, approximately 83% of them present only once. The source material was peripheral blood, sampled on day 0 of AZD1222 vaccination. The source of these receptors is an adult in good health.

This chain connects TRBV19 to TRBJ1-4; D gene ambiguous. Germline V gene lookup returns CDR1 LNHDA and CDR2 SQIVND (reference sequence). The length of the CDR3 is 15 residues. Trimming cost V 9 bases and J 4 bases, with 18 bases left between them. The CDR3 protein is CASQRSGRLNEKLFF. CDR3 nucleotides: TGTGCCAGCCAACGATCAGGCAGACTTAATGAAAAACTGTTTTTT.

The gene calls are TRBV6-5 and TRBJ2-2, with 12 bases fitting TRBD2. The CDR3 is made up of 15 amino acids. Germline lookup yields CDR1 MNHEY and CDR2 SVGAGI. V was clipped by 6 bases and J by 5 bases; unmatched bases: 4. The CDR3 bases are TGTGCCAGCAGAGGACTAGCGGGGCCAACCGGGGAGCTGTTTTTT. Translation: CASRGLAGPTGELFF.

The chain carries TRBV14 and TRBJ1-4; TRBD1 might be the D (6 bases). The CDR3 runs 16 residues. Germline-derived CDR1 and CDR2 are SGHDN and FVKESK. Trimming shortened V by 4 bases and J by 10 bases, and 22 bases separated the two germline ends. CDR3 protein: CASSLQWGSRGGKLFF. The CDR3 nucleotides are TGTGCCAGCAGCCTACAGTGGGGGTCCAGGGGAGGAAAACTGTTTTTT.

J is TRBJ1-3 and V is TRBV5-1; D ambiguous. This CDR3 is 14 amino acids long. In germline, CDR1 is SGHRS, CDR2 YFSETQ. V was cut by 1 base and J by 2 bases, with 7 bases left in between. The chain's CDR3 is CASSLIGTGNTIYF. The CDR3 DNA sequence: TGCGCCAGCAGCTTGATAGGAACTGGAAACACCATATATTTT.